Listed below are T cell receptor beta chains from one sample, sequenced in a study of T cell repertoires in ileal Crohn's disease. Sequenced by immunoSEQ multiplex PCR; TCRdb stores in-frame clones only, minus some. Of more than 8,500 clones listed, less than 80% are singletons. The sequencing input was ileal tissue. These receptors were obtained from an adult with Crohn's disease. CDR3s include the opening cysteine and the closing phenylalanine or tryptophan. A D gene is named only where the DNA matches it firmly. Only part of the rows carry a size: once, few, many, or a class if the clone is expanded.

v_call	clone_size	d_call	j_call	cdr3_aa	cdr3_nt
TRBV5-4	NA	NA	TRBJ2-2	CASSLGLPTGELFF	TGTGCCAGCAGCTTGGGACTTCCCACCGGGGAGCTGTTTTTT
TRBV19	NA	NA	TRBJ2-2	CASSIVGGELFF	TGTGCCAGTAGTATTGTCGGCGGGGAGCTGTTTTTT
TRBV9	NA	TRBD2	TRBJ2-7	CASSVGVGLNFGEQYF	TGTGCCAGCAGCGTAGGAGTGGGACTAAATTTCGGCGAGCAGTACTTC
TRBV10-3	NA	NA	TRBJ2-6	CAHMGGGSSGANVLTF	TGTGCCCACATGGGAGGGGGTTCCTCTGGGGCCAACGTCCTGACTTTC
TRBV4-3	NA	NA	TRBJ1-1	CASSQDWGDEAFF	TGCGCCAGCAGCCAAGATTGGGGGGACGAGGCTTTCTTT
TRBV6-6	NA	TRBD2	TRBJ2-7	CASLGLAGSEQYF	TGTGCCTCCCTCGGGCTAGCGGGATCCGAGCAGTACTTC
TRBV4-3	NA	TRBD2	TRBJ2-1	CASSQVTSGSGEQFF	TGCGCCAGCAGCCAAGTAACTAGCGGGAGCGGTGAGCAGTTCTTC
TRBV4-3	NA	TRBD1	TRBJ1-1	CASSQGTVPTEAFF	TGCGCCAGCAGCCAGGGGACAGTACCCACTGAAGCTTTCTTT
TRBV15	few	TRBD2	TRBJ2-3	CATSSRASGTDTQYF	TGTGCCACCAGCAGTCGGGCTAGCGGAACAGATACGCAGTATTTT
TRBV7-3	NA	NA	TRBJ2-1	CASSLLGGSYNEQFF	TGTGCCAGCAGCTTATTGGGGGGCTCCTACAATGAGCAGTTCTTC
TRBV19	few	NA	TRBJ2-1	CASTLSRVTNEQFF	TGTGCCAGTACCCTGAGCCGAGTAACCAATGAGCAGTTCTTC
TRBV5-1	NA	TRBD2	TRBJ2-3	CASSFELAGGDTQYF	TGCGCCAGCAGCTTCGAGCTAGCGGGAGGAGATACGCAGTATTTT
TRBV6-1	NA	TRBD2	TRBJ2-7	CASSEREGSHEQYF	TGTGCCAGCAGTGAGCGGGAGGGAAGCCACGAGCAGTACTTC
TRBV9	NA	NA	TRBJ2-7	CASSVGRKIYEQYF	TGTGCCAGCAGCGTAGGGCGGAAAATCTACGAGCAGTACTTC
TRBV7-8	once	NA	TRBJ2-5	CASSLQTGSKTQYF	TGTGCCAGCAGCCTTCAAACAGGGAGCAAGACCCAGTACTTC
TRBV27	NA	NA	TRBJ1-6	CASRSSYNSPLHF	TGTGCCAGCAGGAGCTCCTATAATTCACCCCTCCACTTT
TRBV4-2	NA	TRBD2	TRBJ2-5	CASSQRGVRGEVGTQYF	TGTGCCAGCAGCCAAAGGGGTGTACGGGGGGAGGTTGGGACCCAGTACTTC
TRBV4-3	NA	NA	TRBJ2-2	CASSQDLEVRELFF	TGCGCCAGCAGCCAAGATCTCGAGGTGCGGGAGCTGTTTTTT
TRBV5-4	NA	TRBD2	TRBJ2-7	CASSMPGTSVYEQYF	TGTGCCAGCAGCATGCCCGGGACTAGCGTCTACGAGCAGTACTTC
TRBV6-6	NA	NA	TRBJ1-1	CASRVSGTEAFF	TGTGCCAGCAGGGTATCGGGCACTGAAGCTTTCTTT
TRBV11-2	NA	TRBD2	TRBJ2-7	CASSRIGGVPYEQYF	TGTGCCAGCAGCCGTATCGGGGGGGTCCCCTACGAGCAGTACTTC
TRBV5-1	once	TRBD2	TRBJ2-2	CASSVGLAGRNTGELFF	TGCGCCAGCAGCGTGGGACTAGCGGGGAGGAACACCGGGGAGCTGTTTTTT
TRBV6-1	NA	NA	TRBJ2-3	CASTSAYTQYF	TGTGCCAGCACTAGCGCCTATACGCAGTATTTT
TRBV7-8	once	NA	TRBJ1-6	CASSLDSGSRHTTPLHF	TGTGCCAGCAGCTTAGATTCCGGCAGCCGACACACAACACCCCTCCACTTT
TRBV5-1	NA	NA	TRBJ2-7	CAGLRTDGEQYF	TGCGCCGGGCTAAGGACAGATGGCGAGCAGTACTTC
TRBV12-5	NA	NA	TRBJ2-1	CASGLGPGYNEQFF	TGTGCTAGTGGTTTGGGTCCGGGATACAATGAGCAGTTCTTC
TRBV30	NA	TRBD2	TRBJ2-1	CAWSGAGTSASWQFF	TGTGCCTGGAGTGGCGCCGGGACTAGCGCCTCATGGCAGTTCTTC
TRBV29-1	NA	NA	TRBJ2-1	CSVVLRGPNEQFF	TGCAGCGTAGTATTGCGGGGCCCCAATGAGCAGTTCTTC
TRBV5-1	few	NA	TRBJ1-1	CASRNSMNTEAFF	TGCGCCAGCAGGAACAGCATGAACACTGAAGCTTTCTTT
TRBV10-3	NA	TRBD1	TRBJ1-1	CAISVGGFEAFF	TGTGCCATCAGTGTAGGGGGCTTTGAAGCTTTCTTT
TRBV6-1	once	TRBD1	TRBJ1-5	CASRGTGVSDQPQHF	TGTGCCAGCAGGGGGACAGGGGTTTCGGATCAGCCCCAGCATTTT
TRBV19	once	NA	TRBJ2-7	CASGAQGSYEQYF	TGTGCCAGTGGAGCACAGGGCTCCTACGAGCAGTACTTC
TRBV6-6	few	TRBD2	TRBJ2-2	CASSYLAGRNTGELFF	TGTGCCAGCAGTTACCTAGCGGGGAGAAACACCGGGGAGCTGTTTTTT
TRBV7-6	NA	TRBD1	TRBJ1-6	CASSLSGQGGGPLHF	TGTGCCAGCAGCTTATCGGGACAGGGAGGTGGACCCCTCCACTTT
TRBV7-9	NA	NA	TRBJ1-2	CASSSGHSFAHGYTF	TGTGCCAGCAGCTCGGGACATTCCTTCGCTCATGGCTACACCTTC
TRBV2	NA	TRBD1	TRBJ2-7	CASSRTGPYEQYF	TGTGCCAGCAGCCGGACAGGGCCCTACGAGCAGTACTTC
TRBV5-1	NA	NA	TRBJ2-2	CASRSAGLAGELFF	TGCGCCAGCAGGAGCGCAGGGCTCGCCGGGGAGCTGTTTTTT
TRBV19	NA	TRBD2	TRBJ2-7	CASSFRLAGGITYEQYF	TGTGCCAGTAGTTTCCGACTAGCGGGAGGGATTACCTACGAGCAGTACTTC
TRBV1	NA	NA	TRBJ1-5	CTSSKRIPRAPPNQPQHF	TGCACCAGCAGCAAGAGGATCCCCAGGGCGCCCCCCAATCAGCCCCAGCATTTT
TRBV7-3	few	NA	TRBJ2-2	CASSLRGGFDTGELFF	TGTGCCAGCAGCTTAAGGGGGGGCTTTGACACCGGGGAGCTGTTTTTT
TRBV5-6	NA	NA	TRBJ1-3	CASSSEELGGNTIYF	TGTGCCAGCAGCTCGGAAGAACTAGGTGGAAACACCATATATTTT
TRBV5-4	NA	NA	TRBJ1-1	CASSLGLGRGTEAFF	TGTGCCAGCAGCTTGGGTTTGGGAAGGGGAACTGAAGCTTTCTTT
TRBV6-1	NA	TRBD1	TRBJ1-1	CASSPTGASSEAFF	TGTGCCAGCAGCCCAACAGGGGCCTCTTCTGAAGCTTTCTTT
TRBV29-1	NA	NA	TRBJ1-2	CSVEEGAGSIGYTF	TGCAGCGTTGAAGAGGGGGCAGGGAGTATTGGGTACACCTTC
TRBV11-2	few	TRBD1	TRBJ1-2	CASSPGTGSLYGYTF	TGTGCCAGCAGCCCTGGGACAGGGTCCCTCTATGGCTACACCTTC
TRBV2	NA	TRBD1	TRBJ2-5	CASLPRTGTETQYF	TGTGCCAGCCTTCCGCGGACAGGGACAGAGACCCAGTACTTC
TRBV6-4	NA	TRBD2	TRBJ2-1	CASSDSLGGGNNEQFF	TGTGCCAGCAGTGACTCTTTGGGGGGGGGAAACAATGAGCAGTTCTTC
TRBV2	NA	NA	TRBJ2-7	CASSGDNSYEQYF	TGTGCCAGCAGTGGGGACAACTCCTACGAGCAGTACTTC
TRBV30	NA	TRBD1	TRBJ2-7	CAWSKGTVEQYF	TGTGCCTGGAGTAAAGGGACAGTCGAGCAGTACTTC
TRBV5-4	once	TRBD1	TRBJ2-5	CASSGGQAIQETQYF	TGTGCCAGCAGCGGCGGACAGGCCATCCAAGAGACCCAGTACTTC
TRBV5-1	NA	TRBD1	TRBJ1-4	CASSPYGDRDEKLFF	TGCGCCAGCAGCCCTTACGGGGACAGGGATGAAAAACTGTTTTTT